This T cell receptor beta chain comes out of a study of cytomegalovirus exposure and HLA in healthy donors. Study-wide results and limits: Researchers catalogued over 150 TCR beta chains as cytomegalovirus-associated.

Measured with immunoSEQ multiplex PCR; TCRdb has only the in-frame clones, and not every one. This table has about 200,000 clones, 70% to 85% appearing once. This CDR3 has 14 amino acids. The germline V and J ends were trimmed by 4 bases and 3 bases, with 13 bases remaining between them. Per the germline V gene, CDR1 is SGHTA and CDR2 is FQGNSA. This clone was counted a single time. Its antigen is unknown. The clonotype was recovered from a woman in her twenties or thirties in good health and CMV-seropositive. The chain employs TRBV7-2 and TRBJ2-7; D perhaps matches TRBD1 (6 bases). What was sequenced was PBMCs. The CDR3 region is CASSSRGSDYEQYF. CDR3 nucleotides: TGTGCCAGCAGCTCCAGGGGCTCCGACTACGAGCAGTACTTC.